The sequence of this T cell receptor beta chain was determined in a study of monozygotic twins with inflammatory bowel disease. Study-level points and caveats: The analysis failed to separate different T cell subtypes. IBD patients carried less diverse TCRbeta repertoires (inverse Simpson) than healthy co-twins.

Eight separate reactions per sample yielded the cDNA. TCRdb reprocessed the 5' RACE reads and keeps a single row for each CDR3 protein, giving no DNA. This sample lists about 440,000 distinct CDR3 sequences; its ten largest clones have about 2.2%. Comment on this clonotype: The antigen is undetermined.

Germline V lookup: CDR1 SGHRS, CDR2 YFSETQ. This CDR3 region has 15 residues. With no T cell sorting beforehand, total RNA was isolated from whole blood. The specimen was blood. The rearrangement uses TRBV5-1 and TRBJ1-1. This receptor was obtained from a human donor with ulcerative colitis or Crohn's disease, or a healthy co-twin of an affected twin (not recorded which). Here the CDR3 reads CASSSTPGGDTEAFF. Full variable domain (missing parts from reference TRBV5-1 and TRBJ1-1): KAGVTQTPRYLIKTRGQQVTLSCSPISGHRSVSWYQQTPGQGLQFLFEYFSETQRNKGNFPGRFSGRQFSNSRSEMNVSTLELGDSALYLCASSSTPGGDTEAFFGQGTRLTVV.